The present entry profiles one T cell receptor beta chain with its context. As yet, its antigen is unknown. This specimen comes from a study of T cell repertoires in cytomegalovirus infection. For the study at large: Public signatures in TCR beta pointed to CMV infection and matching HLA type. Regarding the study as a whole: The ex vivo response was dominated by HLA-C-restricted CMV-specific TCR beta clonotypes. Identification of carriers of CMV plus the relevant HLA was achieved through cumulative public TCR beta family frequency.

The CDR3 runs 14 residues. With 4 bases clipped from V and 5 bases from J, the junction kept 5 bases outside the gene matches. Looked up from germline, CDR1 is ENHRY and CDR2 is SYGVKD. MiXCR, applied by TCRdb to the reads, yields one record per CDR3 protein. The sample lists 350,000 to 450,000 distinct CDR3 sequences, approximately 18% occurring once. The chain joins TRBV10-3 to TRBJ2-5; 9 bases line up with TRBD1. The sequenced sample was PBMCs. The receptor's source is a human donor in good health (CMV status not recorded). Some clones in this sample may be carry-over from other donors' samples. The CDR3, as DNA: TGTGCCATCAGTGCCCGGACAGGGGCGGAGACCCAGTACTTC. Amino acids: CAISARTGAETQYF.